Following are 27 T cell receptor beta chains from one sample sequenced in a study of cytotoxic CD8 clonotypes in ibrutinib-treated CLL. The table came from immunoSEQ multiplex PCR; TCRdb's copy has only in-frame clones and leaves some out. The repertoire has over 100,000 clones, over 75% of them found once; the top ten carry roughly 2%. Material: PBMCs, obtained after 24 months of ibrutinib treatment. All receptors derive from a human donor with chronic lymphocytic leukemia.

J is TRBJ2-4 and V is TRBV5-1; tentative D call: TRBD2 (6 bases). Germline CDR1 SGHRS, CDR2 YFSETQ. This CDR3 is 13 amino acids long. Between the trimmed V and J ends, which lost 2 bases and 8 bases, there was a span of 11 bases. The CDR3, as DNA: TGCGCCAGCAGCTTTGGCAGGGAGGACATTCAGTACTTC. It codes for CASSFGREDIQYF.

V is TRBV28 and J is TRBJ2-7, with 13 bases lining up with TRBD2. Looked up from germline, CDR1 is MDHEN and CDR2 is SYDVKM. The CDR3 extends over 17 amino acids. V shed 5 bases and J 3 bases; nucleotides not matched to a gene: 10. CDR3 sequence (DNA): TGTGCCAGCAGTCCCGTCGGACTAGCGGGAGCCAACTACGAGCAGTACTTC. This sequence encodes CASSPVGLAGANYEQYF.

The chain joins TRBV27 to TRBJ2-5, with TRBD2 matching over 7 bases. Germline values: CDR1 MNHEY, CDR2 SMNVEV (reference sequence). V shed 4 bases, J shed 1 base, and the junction held 6 bases outside the gene matches. This CDR3 has 15 amino acids. The CDR3 region has the DNA TGTGCCAGCAGTTCCGCGGGGAGGGCCCAAGAGACCCAGTACTTC. Translating gives CASSSAGRAQETQYF.

The CDR3 loop is CASSIILAGGRTGELFF. The CDR3 nucleotides read TGTGCCAGCAGTATAATACTAGCGGGGGGGCGAACCGGGGAGCTGTTTTTT. The V call is TRBV27, the J call TRBJ2-2; 13 nucleotides align to TRBD2. V shed 5 bases, J shed 5 bases, and the junction held 8 bases outside the gene matches. The CDR3 is made up of 17 amino acids. Germline V CDR1 and CDR2: MNHEY, SMNVEV (reference sequence).

The V and J genes are TRBV18 and TRBJ2-7; D is uncertain. Looked up from germline, CDR1 is KGHSH and CDR2 is LQKENI. There are 11 residues in the CDR3. Trimming stripped 3 bases from V and 5 bases from J, with 5 bases between. CDR3 in DNA: TGTGCCAGCTCACCCCGCGACGAGCAGTACTTC. Translation: CASSPRDEQYF.

V gene TRBV13 combines with J gene TRBJ2-7; TRBD2 matches at 9 bases. The V gene's germline CDR1 is PRHDT and CDR2 FYEKMQ (reference sequence). The CDR3 contains 15 residues. Trimming removed 4 bases from V and 4 bases from J; junction bases left unmatched: 8. In DNA, the CDR3 is TGTGCCAGCAGCTCCAGCGGGGGGAGACTTTACGAGCAGTACTTC. Protein product: CASSSSGGRLYEQYF.

The V call is TRBV15, the J call TRBJ2-5, with D possibly TRBD2 on 5 matching bases. Trimming cost V 1 base and J 2 bases, with 11 bases left between them. Germline loops: CDR1 LNHNV, CDR2 YYDKDF (reference sequence). The CDR3 covers 15 residues. DNA for the CDR3: TGTGCCACCAGCAGAGCCCGGGATCTTCAAGAGACCCAGTACTTC. This encodes CATSRARDLQETQYF.

The J gene is TRBJ1-1, the V gene TRBV10-3, with D maybe TRBD1 (6 bases). Trimming removed 6 bases at V and 1 base at J, with 24 bases between. Germline V lookup: CDR1 ENHRY, CDR2 SYGVKD. The CDR3 is 18 residues long. The CDR3 region has the DNA TGTGCCATCAGCTCTGGAGTGGGGGCGGTATCGACGAACACTGAAGCTTTCTTT. As protein: CAISSGVGAVSTNTEAFF.

This clone was counted once. The chain carries TRBV28 and TRBJ1-1; D is undetermined. Trimming took 7 bases from V and 0 from J, leaving 9 bases between them. Germline CDR1 MDHEN, CDR2 SYDVKM. The CDR3 length is 13 residues. In DNA, the CDR3 is TGTGCCAGCAAAACACCGATGAACACTGAAGCTTTCTTT. The encoded protein is CASKTPMNTEAFF.

This clone was observed a single time. V is TRBV6-5 and J is TRBJ1-2; D gene uncertain. The germline V and J ends were trimmed by 1 base and 8 bases, with 14 bases remaining between them. Germline values: CDR1 MNHEY, CDR2 SVGAGI. This CDR3 spans 14 amino acids. The CDR3 region has the DNA TGTGCCAGCAGTTACTTCTCCTCTTCGGGAGGCTACACCTTC. This encodes CASSYFSSSGGYTF.

The chain uses TRBV30 and TRBJ1-5; the D is unclear. Trimming stripped 0 bases from V and 6 bases from J, with 18 bases between. The germline CDR1 and CDR2 sequences are GTSNPN and SVGIG (reference sequence). The CDR3 is 16 residues long. CDR3 DNA sequence: TGTGCCTGGAGTGTATTCGGGCACCCCAAAGGTCAGCCCCAGCATTTT. This gives the protein CAWSVFGHPKGQPQHF.

V and J are TRBV27 and TRBJ1-5; D gene ambiguous. Between the trimmed V and J ends, which lost 6 bases and 7 bases, there was a span of 13 bases. The CDR3 contains 13 residues. CDR1 is MNHEY and CDR2 is SMNVEV in the germline V gene (reference sequence). The chain's CDR3 is CASRRDSSQPQHF. CDR3 bases: TGTGCCAGCAGAAGGGATTCGTCACAGCCCCAGCATTTT.

The V gene is TRBV5-8, the J gene TRBJ2-1; TRBD2 matches at 10 bases. CDR1 SGHTS and CDR2 YDEGEE come from the germline V gene. V gave up 1 base and J gave up 8 bases; unmatched junction bases: 6. The CDR3 is made up of 15 amino acids. This CDR3 reads CASSLHSSGSDEQFF. The DNA of the CDR3 is TGTGCCAGCAGCTTGCACTCTAGCGGGAGTGATGAGCAGTTCTTC.

The chain has TRBV19 and TRBJ2-5; tentative D call: TRBD1 (6 bases). Trimming removed 7 bases at V and 2 bases at J, with 11 bases between. CDR1 and CDR2 from the germline V gene are LNHDA and SQIVND (reference sequence). This CDR3 comprises 13 residues. The CDR3 region has the DNA TGTGCCAGTACCCCGACAGGACAAGAGACCCAGTACTTC. Translation: CASTPTGQETQYF.

The chain is built from TRBV6-5 and TRBJ2-1; a possible D gene is TRBD2 (5 bases). The ends were cut back, 4 bases at V and 8 bases at J, with 18 bases in the middle. The CDR3 length is 15 residues. Per germline, CDR1 MNHEY and CDR2 SVGAGI. For the CDR3, the DNA is TGTGCCAGCAGTTTCAAGCGGAGGATGGATCATGAGCAGTTCTTC. Translation gives CASSFKRRMDHEQFF.

This chain uses TRBV19 with TRBJ1-4; D is ambiguous. CDR1 is LNHDA and CDR2 is SQIVND in the germline V gene (reference sequence). The CDR3 loop spans 13 amino acids. Trimming stripped 5 bases from V and 4 bases from J, with 8 bases between. CDR3 DNA sequence: TGTGCCAGTAGTTGGCAGAATAATGAAAAACTGTTTTTT. Translated: CASSWQNNEKLFF.

The V and J genes are TRBV2 and TRBJ1-3; TRBD1 is a possible D gene (6 bases). Trimming took off 4 bases at V and 11 bases at J, with 21 bases between the two ends. This CDR3 region has 15 residues. Germline V CDR1 and CDR2: SNHLY, FYNNEI. DNA of the CDR3: TGTGCCAGCAGTGCCGAGGGGGGGCCGCTTCTATCCATATATTTT. This translates into CASSAEGGPLLSIYF.

The CDR3 spells CASSPENSYEQYF. CDR3 DNA: TGTGCCAGCAGCCCCGAAAATTCCTACGAGCAGTACTTC. The V call is TRBV7-3, the J call TRBJ2-7; no firm D call. Trimming cost V 5 bases and J 1 base, with 9 bases left between them. This CDR3 contains 13 residues. CDR1 and CDR2 (germline): SGHTA, FQGTGA.

The V gene is TRBV5-6, the J gene TRBJ1-3; maybe TRBD1 (5 bases). Trimming took 5 bases from V and 4 from J, leaving 13 bases between them. This CDR3 comprises 14 residues. The V gene's germline CDR1 is SGHDT and CDR2 YYEEEE. The CDR3 coding sequence is TGTGCCAGCAGACGAGCCGGGGCCGGAAACACCATATATTTT. Translating gives CASRRAGAGNTIYF.

The chain recombines TRBV9 with TRBJ1-4, with TRBD1 matching 9 bases. The CDR3 spans 16 residues. Germline values: CDR1 SGDLS, CDR2 YYNGEE. The V gene end was trimmed by 1 base and the J gene end by 7 bases; junction bases not matched to a gene: 8. This CDR3 is CASSVQEGQGFEKLFF. The CDR3 DNA sequence: TGTGCCAGCAGCGTACAAGAGGGACAGGGATTTGAAAAACTGTTTTTT. Looking up the rest from reference TRBV9 and TRBJ1-4 gives the full variable domain: DSGVTQTPKHLITATGQRVTLRCSPRSGDLSVYWYQQSLDQGLQFLIQYYNGEERAKGNILERFSAQQFPDLHSELNLSSLELGDSALYFCASSVQEGQGFEKLFFGSGTQLSVL.

The rearrangement joins TRBV4-2 to TRBJ1-1; TRBD1 agrees at 7 bases. From germline, CDR1 is LGHNA and CDR2 YNFKEQ. J was trimmed by 4 bases and V by 4 bases; bases with no gene match: 6. The length of the CDR3 is 14 residues. CDR3 coding DNA: TGTGCCAGCAGCCGGGACAGTGACAGCACTGAAGCTTTCTTT. Translating gives CASSRDSDSTEAFF.

This clone was found once. The rearrangement uses TRBV11-2 and TRBJ2-3, with 11 nucleotides matching TRBD2. The CDR3 sequence is 18 residues long. The V gene end was trimmed by 1 base and the J gene end by 4 bases; junction bases not matched to a gene: 10. The germline gives CDR1 SGHAT, CDR2 FQNNGV. CDR3 nucleotide sequence: TGTGCCAGCAGCTTAGGAGGTAGCGGGGGGGCAGTCTCAGATACGCAGTATTTT. It encodes CASSLGGSGGAVSDTQYF. The whole variable domain, remainder taken from reference TRBV11-2 and TRBJ2-3, is EAGVAQSPRYKIIEKRQSVAFWCNPISGHATLYWYQQILGQGPKLLIQFQNNGVVDDSQLPKDRFSAERLKGVDSTLKIQPAKLEDSAVYLCASSLGGSGGAVSDTQYFGPGTRLTVL.

This chain connects TRBV5-4 to TRBJ1-5; D is undetermined. CDR1 is SGHNT and CDR2 is YYREEE in the germline V gene (reference sequence). This CDR3 spans 15 amino acids. V was cut by 0 bases and J by 2 bases, with 9 bases left in between. Here the CDR3 reads CASSLGGSGNQPQHF. CDR3 DNA sequence: TGTGCCAGCAGCTTGGGTGGGTCAGGCAATCAGCCCCAGCATTTT.

The CDR3 region is CASSLALPNQPQHF. In DNA form, the CDR3 reads TGTGCCAGCAGCTTAGCGCTCCCCAATCAGCCCCAGCATTTT. The chain couples TRBV7-8 to TRBJ1-5; D remains ambiguous. CDR3 length equals 14 residues. The V gene's germline CDR1 is SGHVS and CDR2 FQNEAQ. Trimming cost V 0 bases and J 3 bases, with 6 bases left between them.

V usage is TRBV28 and J usage is TRBJ1-2; D gene uncertain. CDR3 size: 13 residues. The V gene lost 3 bases and the J gene lost 7 bases, with 12 bases spanning the gap. Germline values: CDR1 MDHEN, CDR2 SYDVKM. DNA for the CDR3: TGTGCCAGCAGTTTGAAGGTAGCGGGTGGCTACACCTTC. Residues: CASSLKVAGGYTF.

This clone is a singleton in its sample. V is TRBV28 and J is TRBJ1-5; D possibly corresponds to TRBD1 (5 bases). Trimming pared 6 bases from V and 2 bases from J, leaving 11 bases between. CDR3 size: 14 residues. CDR1 is MDHEN and CDR2 is SYDVKM in the germline V gene. The CDR3 coding sequence is TGTGCCAGCAGCCGGACATCGGGCAATCAGCCCCAGCATTTT. Translated, it gives CASSRTSGNQPQHF.

This clone occurred once. V is TRBV28 and J is TRBJ2-5; TRBD1 aligns across 11 bases. This CDR3 is built from 19 residues. CDR1 is MDHEN and CDR2 is SYDVKM in the germline V gene. The trim removed 5 bases at V and 6 bases at J, leaving 20 bases unmatched. Here the CDR3 reads CASSPNSGTGGTGGKTQYF. In DNA, the CDR3 is TGTGCCAGCAGTCCTAACTCGGGGACAGGGGGTACCGGGGGAAAGACCCAGTACTTC.